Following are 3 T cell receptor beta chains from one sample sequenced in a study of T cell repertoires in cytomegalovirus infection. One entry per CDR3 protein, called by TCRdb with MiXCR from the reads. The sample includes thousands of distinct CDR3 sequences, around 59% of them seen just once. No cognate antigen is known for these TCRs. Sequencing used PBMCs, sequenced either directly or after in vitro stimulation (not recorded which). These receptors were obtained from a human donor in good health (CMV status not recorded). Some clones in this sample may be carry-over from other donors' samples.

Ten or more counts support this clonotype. This CDR3 reads CASSLDGGYHNEQFF. CDR3 DNA sequence: TGTGCCAGCAGCTTGGATGGGGGCTACCACAATGAGCAGTTCTTC. The chain employs TRBV5-4 and TRBJ2-1; TRBD1 might be the D (6 bases). This CDR3 is built from 15 residues. The V and J ends lost 0 bases and 5 bases respectively, with 12 bases between them. Germline-derived CDR1 and CDR2 are SGHNT and YYREEE (reference sequence).

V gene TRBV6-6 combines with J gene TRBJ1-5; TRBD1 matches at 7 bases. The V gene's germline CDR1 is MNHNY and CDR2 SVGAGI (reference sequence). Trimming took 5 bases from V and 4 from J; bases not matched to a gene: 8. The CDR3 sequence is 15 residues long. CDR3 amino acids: CASSEGIQGNQPQHF. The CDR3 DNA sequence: TGTGCCAGCAGTGAGGGTATACAGGGGAATCAGCCCCAGCATTTT.

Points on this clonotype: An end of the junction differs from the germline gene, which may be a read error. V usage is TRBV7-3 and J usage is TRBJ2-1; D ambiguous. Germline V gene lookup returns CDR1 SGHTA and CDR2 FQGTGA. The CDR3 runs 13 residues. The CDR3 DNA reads TGTGCCAGCAGCTTAGGGTCCTACAATGAGCAGGTATTC. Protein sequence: CASSLGSYNEQVF. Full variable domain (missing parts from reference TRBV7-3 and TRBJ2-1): GAGVSQTPSNKVTEKGKYVELRCDPISGHTALYWYRQSLGQGPEFLIYFQGTGAADDSGLPNDRFFAVRPEGSVSTLKIQRTERGDSAVYLCASSLGSYNEQVFGPGTRLTVL.